This T cell receptor beta chain was sequenced during a study of neurological immune-mediated disorders. The germline V gene has CDR1 ENHRY and CDR2 SYGVKD. The CDR3 contains 15 residues. Trimming stripped 4 bases from V and 5 bases from J, with 14 bases between. Study-level findings and limits: TCR-beta repertoires seemed private in all groups, with no expanded CDR3 amino acid sequences shared.

As for this clonotype: No antigen is known for it.

With 10-nucleotide random UMIs, 5'RACE was used to make the cDNA. TCRdb used MiXCR to reprocess the 5' RACE reads, holding one entry per CDR3 protein. This sample yields 36,000 or so distinct CDR3 sequences, of which 10% are seen a single time; approximately 7% belongs to the top ten. The sequencing sample was made of PBMCs. The TCR originated in a young woman with HTLV-1-associated myelopathy (HAM/TSP). V is TRBV10-3 and J is TRBJ2-2, with D possibly TRBD2 on 6 matching bases. The CDR3 DNA follows: TGTGCCATCAGTGGTAGCGGAGGGACGACCGGGGAGCTGTTTTTT. It codes for CAISGSGGTTGELFF.